A single sample gave rise to the 5 T cell receptor beta chains below, sequenced in a study of blood T cell repertoires in COVID-19. This table comes from immunoSEQ multiplex PCR, and its TCRdb copy is limited to in-frame clones, with some not included. This sample has under 350,000 clones, with around 86% found just once. The sample taken for sequencing was PBMCs or T cells enriched from blood (not recorded which). These receptors originate from a woman between 35 and 50 years old who had recovered from COVID-19.

The V and J genes are TRBV10-3 and TRBJ2-3; tentatively, D is TRBD2 (6 bases). Germline-derived CDR1 and CDR2 are ENHRY and SYGVKD. The CDR3 runs 12 residues. The ends were cut back, 10 bases at V and 1 base at J, with 9 bases in the middle. CDR3 sequence reads: CATGTRTDTQYF. CDR3 DNA sequence: TGTGCCACCGGGACTCGCACAGATACGCAGTATTTT.

V usage is TRBV19 and J usage is TRBJ1-1, with D perhaps TRBD1 (5 bases). Trimming stripped 2 bases from V and 5 bases from J, with 9 bases between. CDR3 length equals 13 residues. CDR1 is LNHDA and CDR2 is SQIVND in the germline V gene (reference sequence). CDR3: CASSILRGTEAFF. CDR3 DNA: TGTGCCAGTAGTATATTAAGGGGAACTGAAGCTTTCTTT.

The chain employs TRBV6-5 and TRBJ2-1; D unclear. Looked up from germline, CDR1 is MNHEY and CDR2 is SVGAGI. The CDR3 is made up of 12 amino acids. Trimming removed 6 bases at V and 9 bases at J, with 12 bases between. CDR3 residues: CASSTEYSEQFF. The CDR3 bases are TGTGCCAGCAGCACAGAATATAGTGAGCAGTTCTTC.

V is TRBV19 and J is TRBJ2-7; 10 bases are a match to TRBD2. V was clipped by 5 bases and J by 0 bases; unmatched bases: 7. The germline V gene encodes CDR1 LNHDA and CDR2 SQIVND (reference sequence). The CDR3 length is 16 residues. CDR3 protein: CASSPVAGGLSYEQYF. The CDR3 nucleotides read TGTGCCAGTAGTCCCGTAGCGGGGGGCCTCTCCTACGAGCAGTACTTC.

This clone occurred a few times. V is TRBV9 and J is TRBJ1-2, with TRBD1 identical over 7 bases. Germline V gene lookup returns CDR1 SGDLS and CDR2 YYNGEE. This CDR3 region has 13 residues. After removal of 3 bases from V and 4 bases from J, the junction contained 3 bases not matched to a gene. CDR3: CASSGDSFYGYTF. The CDR3 region has the DNA TGTGCCAGCAGCGGGGACAGCTTCTATGGCTACACCTTC.